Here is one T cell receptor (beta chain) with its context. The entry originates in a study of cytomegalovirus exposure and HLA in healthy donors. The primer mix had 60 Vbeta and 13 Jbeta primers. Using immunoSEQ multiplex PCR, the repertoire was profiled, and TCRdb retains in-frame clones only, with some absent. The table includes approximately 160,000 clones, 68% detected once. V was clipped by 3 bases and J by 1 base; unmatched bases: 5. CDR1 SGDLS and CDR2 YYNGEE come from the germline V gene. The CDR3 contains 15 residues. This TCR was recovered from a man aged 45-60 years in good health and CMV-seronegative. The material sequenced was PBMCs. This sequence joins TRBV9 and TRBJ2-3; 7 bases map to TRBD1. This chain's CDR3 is CASSAGQARTDTQYF. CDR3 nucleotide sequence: TGTGCCAGCAGCGCTGGACAGGCTCGCACAGATACGCAGTATTTT.